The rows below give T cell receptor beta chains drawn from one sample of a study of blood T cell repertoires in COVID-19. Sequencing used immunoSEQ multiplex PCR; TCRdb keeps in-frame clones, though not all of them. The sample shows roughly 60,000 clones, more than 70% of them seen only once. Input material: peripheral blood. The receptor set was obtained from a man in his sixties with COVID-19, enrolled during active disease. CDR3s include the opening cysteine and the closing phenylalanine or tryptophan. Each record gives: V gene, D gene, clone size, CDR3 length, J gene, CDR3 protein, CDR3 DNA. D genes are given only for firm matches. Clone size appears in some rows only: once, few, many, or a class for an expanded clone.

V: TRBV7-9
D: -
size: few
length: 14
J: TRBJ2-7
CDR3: CASSSPLGAYEQYF
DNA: TGTGCCAGCAGCTCCCCGCTGGGGGCGTACGAGCAGTACTTC

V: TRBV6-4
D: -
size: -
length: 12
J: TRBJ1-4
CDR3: CATGEGGDKLFF
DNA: TGTGCCACCGGGGAAGGAGGGGACAAACTGTTTTTT

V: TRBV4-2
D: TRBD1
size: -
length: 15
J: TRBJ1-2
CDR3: CASSTEGGQVYGYTF
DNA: TGTGCCAGCAGCACAGAGGGGGGACAGGTATATGGCTACACCTTC

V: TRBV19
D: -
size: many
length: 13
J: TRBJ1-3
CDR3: CASRGLSGNTIYF
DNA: TGTGCCAGTAGGGGCCTCTCTGGAAACACCATATATTTT

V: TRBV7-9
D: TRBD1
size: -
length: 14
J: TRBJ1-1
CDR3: CASRLTGMNTEAFF
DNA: TGTGCCAGCAGATTGACAGGGATGAACACTGAAGCTTTCTTT

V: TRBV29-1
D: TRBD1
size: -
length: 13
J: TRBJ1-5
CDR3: CSFGDRVNQPQHF
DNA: TGCAGCTTCGGGGACAGGGTCAATCAGCCCCAGCATTTT

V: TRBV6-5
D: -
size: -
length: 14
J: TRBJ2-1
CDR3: CASRDGNSYNEQFF
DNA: TGTGCCAGCAGGGACGGGAATTCCTACAATGAGCAGTTCTTC

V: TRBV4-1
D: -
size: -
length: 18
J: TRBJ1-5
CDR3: CASSQVRLNRYSNQPQHF
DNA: TGCGCCAGCAGCCAGGTACGGTTAAACAGGTATAGCAATCAGCCCCAGCATTTT

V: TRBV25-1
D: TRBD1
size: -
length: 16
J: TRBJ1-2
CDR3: CASSEVGTGGVYGYTF
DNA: TGTGCCAGCAGTGAAGTAGGTACAGGGGGCGTCTATGGCTACACCTTC

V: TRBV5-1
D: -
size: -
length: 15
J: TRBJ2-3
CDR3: CASSFRGALTDTQYF
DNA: TGCGCCAGCAGCTTCCGGGGGGCGCTCACAGATACGCAGTATTTT

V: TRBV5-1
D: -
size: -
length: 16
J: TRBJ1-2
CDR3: CASSSRGGSVIQGYTF
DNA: TGCGCCAGCAGCTCCAGAGGCGGTAGTGTTATTCAAGGCTACACCTTC

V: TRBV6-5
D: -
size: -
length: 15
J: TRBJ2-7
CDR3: CASRGGGRTSYEQYF
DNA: TGTGCCAGCAGGGGGGGAGGTAGGACGAGCTACGAGCAGTACTTC

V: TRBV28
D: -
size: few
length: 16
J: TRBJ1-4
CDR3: CASRLGGEGSGEKLFF
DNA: TGTGCCAGCAGGTTGGGTGGGGAGGGTTCGGGTGAAAAACTGTTTTTT

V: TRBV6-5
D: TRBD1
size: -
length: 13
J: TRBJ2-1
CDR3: CASTRDSHNEQFF
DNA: TGTGCCAGCACCCGGGACAGTCACAATGAGCAGTTCTTC

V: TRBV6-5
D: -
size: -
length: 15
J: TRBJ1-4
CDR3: CASSTYRGTNEKLFF
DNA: TGTGCCAGCAGTACTTACAGAGGGACTAATGAAAAACTGTTTTTT

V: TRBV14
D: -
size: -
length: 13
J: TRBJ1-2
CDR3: CASSHQRGYGYTF
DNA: TGTGCCAGCAGCCACCAGCGGGGATATGGCTACACCTTC

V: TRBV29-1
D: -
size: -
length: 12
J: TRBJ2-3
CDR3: CSGIGGADTQYF
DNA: TGCAGCGGCATCGGAGGGGCAGATACGCAGTATTTT

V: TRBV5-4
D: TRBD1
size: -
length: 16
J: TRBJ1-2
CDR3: CASSWGTGANYYGYTF
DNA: TGTGCCAGCAGCTGGGGGACAGGGGCGAACTATTATGGCTACACCTTC

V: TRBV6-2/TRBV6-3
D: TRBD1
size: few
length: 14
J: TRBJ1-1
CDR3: CASRYRGMNTEAFF
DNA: TGTGCCAGCAGGTACAGGGGGATGAACACTGAAGCTTTCTTT

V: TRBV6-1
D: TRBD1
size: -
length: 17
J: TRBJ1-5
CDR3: CASSELDRGRSNQPQHF
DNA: TGTGCCAGCAGTGAGCTGGACAGGGGGAGGAGCAATCAGCCCCAGCATTTT

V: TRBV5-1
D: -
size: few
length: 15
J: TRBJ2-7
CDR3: CASSLANRGGDEQYF
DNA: TGCGCCAGCAGCTTGGCCAATCGGGGCGGGGACGAGCAGTACTTC

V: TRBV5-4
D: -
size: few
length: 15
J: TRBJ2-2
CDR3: CASEKGDTDTGELFF
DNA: TGTGCCAGCGAGAAAGGGGACACCGACACCGGGGAGCTGTTTTTT

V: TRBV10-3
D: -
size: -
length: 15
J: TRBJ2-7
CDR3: CAISDAQGSPWEQYF
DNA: TGTGCCATCAGTGATGCCCAGGGCTCGCCGTGGGAGCAGTACTTC

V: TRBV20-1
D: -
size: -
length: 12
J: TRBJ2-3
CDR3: CSASYELDTQYF
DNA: TGCAGTGCTAGTTATGAACTGGATACGCAGTATTTT

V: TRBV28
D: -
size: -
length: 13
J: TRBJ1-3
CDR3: CASSLPGGNTIYF
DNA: TGTGCCAGCAGTTTGCCGGGTGGAAACACCATATATTTT

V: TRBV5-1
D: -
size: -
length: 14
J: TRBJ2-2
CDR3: CASSPSHETGELFF
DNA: TGCGCCAGCAGCCCCTCCCATGAGACCGGGGAGCTGTTTTTT

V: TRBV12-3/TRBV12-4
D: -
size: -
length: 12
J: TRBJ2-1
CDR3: CASTTWYNEQFF
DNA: TGTGCCAGCACAACATGGTACAATGAGCAGTTCTTC

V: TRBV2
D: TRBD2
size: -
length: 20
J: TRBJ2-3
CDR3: CASSEGLRLAGERGTDTQYF
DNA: TGTGCCAGCAGTGAGGGATTGAGACTAGCGGGAGAACGGGGCACAGATACGCAGTATTTT

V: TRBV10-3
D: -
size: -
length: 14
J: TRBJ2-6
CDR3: CAIARGTGANVLTF
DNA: TGTGCCATCGCGAGGGGGACAGGGGCCAACGTCCTGACTTTC

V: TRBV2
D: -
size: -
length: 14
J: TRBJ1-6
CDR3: CASSESRGASPLHF
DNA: TGTGCCAGCAGTGAATCACGGGGGGCCTCACCCCTCCACTTT

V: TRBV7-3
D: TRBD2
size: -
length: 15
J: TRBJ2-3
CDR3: CASSNQAGVADTQYF
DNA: TGTGCCAGCAGCAACCAAGCGGGAGTGGCGGATACGCAGTATTTT

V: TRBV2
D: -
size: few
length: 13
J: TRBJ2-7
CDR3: CASSVERNYEQYF
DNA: TGTGCCAGCAGTGTTGAGCGGAACTACGAGCAGTACTTC

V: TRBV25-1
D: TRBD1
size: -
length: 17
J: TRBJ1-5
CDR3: CASSAGTGAYSNQPQHF
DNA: TGTGCCAGCAGTGCCGGGACAGGAGCCTATAGCAATCAGCCCCAGCATTTT

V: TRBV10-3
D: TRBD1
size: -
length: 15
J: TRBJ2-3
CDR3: CAISGPGQGKDTQYF
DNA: TGTGCCATCAGTGGGCCGGGACAGGGAAAAGATACGCAGTATTTT

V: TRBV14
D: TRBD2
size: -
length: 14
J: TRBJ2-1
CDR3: CASSQELAGTEQFF
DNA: TGTGCCAGCAGCCAAGAATTAGCGGGAACCGAGCAGTTCTTC

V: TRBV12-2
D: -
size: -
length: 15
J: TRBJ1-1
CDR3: CASRTGVSGNTEAFF
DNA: TGTGCAAGTCGAACAGGGGTCTCTGGAAACACTGAAGCTTTCTTT

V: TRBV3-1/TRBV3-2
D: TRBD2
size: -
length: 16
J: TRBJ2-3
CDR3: CASSQAAGGSTDTQYF
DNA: TGTGCCAGCAGCCAAGCTGCGGGGGGATCCACAGATACGCAGTATTTT

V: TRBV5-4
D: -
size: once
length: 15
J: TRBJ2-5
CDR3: CASSKNGRAQETQYF
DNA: TGTGCCAGCAGCAAGAACGGGCGGGCCCAAGAGACCCAGTACTTC

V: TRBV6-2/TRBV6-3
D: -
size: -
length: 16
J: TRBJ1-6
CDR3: CASSYPTARNNSPLHF
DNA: TGTGCCAGCAGTTATCCTACAGCCAGAAATAATTCACCCCTCCACTTT

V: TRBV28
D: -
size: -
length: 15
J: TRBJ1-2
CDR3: CASSFRGWANYGYTF
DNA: TGTGCCAGCAGTTTCCGGGGGTGGGCTAACTATGGCTACACCTTC

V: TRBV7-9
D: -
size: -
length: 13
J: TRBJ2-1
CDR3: CASSLGLYNEQFF
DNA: TGTGCCAGCAGCTTAGGACTTTACAATGAGCAGTTCTTC

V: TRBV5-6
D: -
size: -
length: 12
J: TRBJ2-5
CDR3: CASSLWEETQYF
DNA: TGTGCCAGCAGCTTATGGGAGGAGACCCAGTACTTC

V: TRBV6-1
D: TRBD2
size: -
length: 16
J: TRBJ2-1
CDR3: CASSEESGGSYNEQFF
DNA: TGTGCCAGCAGTGAAGAGAGCGGGGGGTCCTACAATGAGCAGTTCTTC

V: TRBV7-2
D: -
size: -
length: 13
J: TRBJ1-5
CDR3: CASSLQGNQPQHF
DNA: TGTGCCAGCAGCCTACAGGGCAATCAGCCCCAGCATTTT

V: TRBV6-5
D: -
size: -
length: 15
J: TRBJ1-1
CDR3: CASSQTGEVNTEAFF
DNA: TGTGCCAGCAGCCAAACGGGGGAGGTGAACACTGAAGCTTTCTTT

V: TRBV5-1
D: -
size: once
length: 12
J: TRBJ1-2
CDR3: CASSLDEGGYTF
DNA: TGCGCCAGCTCCCTGGATGAGGGTGGCTACACCTTC